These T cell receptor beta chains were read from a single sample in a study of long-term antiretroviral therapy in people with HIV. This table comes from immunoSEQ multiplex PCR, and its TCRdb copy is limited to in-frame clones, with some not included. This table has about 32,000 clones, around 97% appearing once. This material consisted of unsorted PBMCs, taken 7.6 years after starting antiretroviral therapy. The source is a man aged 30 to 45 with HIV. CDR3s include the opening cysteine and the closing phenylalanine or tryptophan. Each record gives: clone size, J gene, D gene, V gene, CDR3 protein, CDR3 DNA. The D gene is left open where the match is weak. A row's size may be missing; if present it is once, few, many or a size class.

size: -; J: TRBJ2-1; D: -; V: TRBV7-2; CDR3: CASEDVGVSMFF; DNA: TGTGCCAGCGAGGACGTCGGGGTTAGTATGTTCTTC
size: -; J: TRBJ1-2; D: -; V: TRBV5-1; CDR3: CASSLEVGANYGYTF; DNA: TGCGCCAGCAGCTTGGAAGTGGGGGCCAACTATGGCTACACCTTC
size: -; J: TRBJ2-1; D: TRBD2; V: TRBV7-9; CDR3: CASILLRREARGYNEQFF; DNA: TGTGCCAGCATCCTCTTGAGGCGGGAGGCCCGAGGGTACAATGAGCAGTTCTTC
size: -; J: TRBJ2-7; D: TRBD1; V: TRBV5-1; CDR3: CASSSRTGGNHEQYF; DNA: TGCGCCAGCAGCTCAAGGACAGGGGGCAACCACGAGCAGTACTTC
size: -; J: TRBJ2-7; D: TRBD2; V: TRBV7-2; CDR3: CASSLVGTSGSEQYF; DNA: TGTGCCAGCAGCTTAGTTGGGACTAGCGGCTCCGAGCAGTACTTC
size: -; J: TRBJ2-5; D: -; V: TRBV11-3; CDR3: CASSFGAGAGETQYF; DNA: -
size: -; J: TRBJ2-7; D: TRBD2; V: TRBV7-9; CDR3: CASTGLAGVQYF; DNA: TGTGCCTCAACAGGACTAGCGGGAGTGCAGTACTTC
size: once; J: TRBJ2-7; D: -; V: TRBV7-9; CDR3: CASSKSPDPLSYEQYF; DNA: TGTGCCAGCAGTAAATCCCCGGACCCTCTTTCCTACGAGCAGTACTTC
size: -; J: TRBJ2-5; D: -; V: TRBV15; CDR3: CATSRATGETQYF; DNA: TGTGCCACCAGCAGAGCGACCGGAGAGACCCAGTACTTC
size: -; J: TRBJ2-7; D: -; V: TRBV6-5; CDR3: CASTAGIGYEQYF; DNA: TGTGCCAGCACGGCGGGAATAGGCTACGAGCAGTACTTC
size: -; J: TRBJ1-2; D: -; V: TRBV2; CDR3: CASSEGTANYGYTF; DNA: TGTGCCAGCAGTGAAGGGACAGCGAACTATGGCTACACCTTC
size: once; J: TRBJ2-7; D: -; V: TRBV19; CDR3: CASLDPSYEQYF; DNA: TGTGCCAGTTTGGACCCCTCCTACGAGCAGTACTTC
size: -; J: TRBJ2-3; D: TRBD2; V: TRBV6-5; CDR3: CASSLAGRGYTQYF; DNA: TGTGCCAGCAGTTTAGCGGGGAGAGGATATACGCAGTATTTT
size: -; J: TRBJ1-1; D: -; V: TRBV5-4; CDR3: CASSSWTMNTEAFF; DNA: TGTGCCAGCAGCTCCTGGACAATGAACACTGAAGCTTTCTTT
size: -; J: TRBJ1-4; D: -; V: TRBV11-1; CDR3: CASSRGANEKLFF; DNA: TGTGCCAGCAGCAGGGGGGCTAATGAAAAACTGTTTTTT
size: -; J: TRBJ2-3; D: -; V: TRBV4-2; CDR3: CASSLGGRNTQYF; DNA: TGTGCCAGCAGCCTCGGGGGCCGGAATACGCAGTATTTT
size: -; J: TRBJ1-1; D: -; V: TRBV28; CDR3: CASIFRGYTEAFF; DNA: TGTGCCAGCATCTTCAGGGGATACACTGAAGCTTTCTTT
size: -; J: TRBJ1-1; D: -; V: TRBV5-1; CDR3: CASSEDNRVAFF; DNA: TGCGCCAGCAGCGAGGACAACCGGGTGGCTTTCTTT
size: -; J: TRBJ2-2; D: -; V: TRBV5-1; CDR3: CASKIVAGELFF; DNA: TGCGCCAGCAAAATCGTTGCCGGGGAGCTGTTTTTT
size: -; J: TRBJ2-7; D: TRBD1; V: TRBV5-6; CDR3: CASSLGQGFHEQYF; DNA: TGTGCCAGCAGCTTGGGACAGGGGTTCCACGAGCAGTACTTC
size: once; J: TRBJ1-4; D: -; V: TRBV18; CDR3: CASSPGVAHEKLFF; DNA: TGTGCCAGCTCACCTGGGGTAGCTCATGAAAAACTGTTTTTT
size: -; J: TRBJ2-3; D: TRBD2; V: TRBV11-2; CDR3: CASELSSGGAGRSQYF; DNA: TGTGCCAGCGAGTTGAGTAGCGGGGGGGCGGGCCGCTCGCAGTATTTT
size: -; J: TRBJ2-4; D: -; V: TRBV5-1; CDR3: CASSGQKNIQYF; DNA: TGCGCCAGCAGCGGACAGAAAAACATTCAGTACTTC
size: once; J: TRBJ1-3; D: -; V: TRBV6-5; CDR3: CASSRGGVRDTIYF; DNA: TGTGCCAGCAGCCGAGGGGGGGTTAGGGACACCATATATTTT
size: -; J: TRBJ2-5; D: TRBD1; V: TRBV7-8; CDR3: CASSPYQTGGAETQYF; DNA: TGTGCCAGCAGCCCGTATCAGACAGGGGGTGCTGAGACCCAGTACTTC
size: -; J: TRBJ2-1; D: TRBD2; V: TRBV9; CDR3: CASSYSAGRFSGRLREQFF; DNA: TGTGCCAGCAGCTACTCGGCAGGGCGGTTTAGCGGGAGGCTGCGTGAGCAGTTCTTC
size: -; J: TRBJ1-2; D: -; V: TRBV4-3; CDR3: CASSQEGSARYGYTF; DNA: TGCGCCAGCAGCCAAGAAGGGTCAGCGCGCTATGGCTACACCTTC
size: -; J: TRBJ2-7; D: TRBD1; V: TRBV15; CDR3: CATSRDRGFYEQYF; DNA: TGTGCCACCAGCAGGGACAGGGGATTCTACGAGCAGTACTTC
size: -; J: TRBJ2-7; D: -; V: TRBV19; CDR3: CASSANRELRDYEQYF; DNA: TGTGCCAGTAGTGCAAACAGGGAATTGCGAGACTACGAGCAGTACTTC
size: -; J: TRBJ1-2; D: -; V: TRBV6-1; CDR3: CASRAPANYGYTF; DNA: TGTGCCAGCAGGGCCCCAGCGAACTATGGCTACACCTTC
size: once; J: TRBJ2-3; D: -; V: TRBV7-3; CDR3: CASSVAGVADTQYF; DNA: TGTGCCAGCAGCGTCGCTGGAGTGGCAGATACGCAGTATTTT
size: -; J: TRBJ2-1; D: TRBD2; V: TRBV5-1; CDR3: CASSRQASGYNEQFF; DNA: TGCGCCAGTTCGCGCCAGGCTAGCGGGTACAATGAGCAGTTCTTC
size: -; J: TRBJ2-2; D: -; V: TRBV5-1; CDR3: CASSSDSNTGELFF; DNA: TGCGCCAGCAGCTCAGATTCGAACACCGGGGAGCTGTTTTTT
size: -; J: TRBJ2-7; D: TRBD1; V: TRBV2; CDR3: CASSEARGPVREQYF; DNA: TGTGCCAGCAGTGAAGCTAGGGGGCCGGTCAGGGAGCAGTACTTC
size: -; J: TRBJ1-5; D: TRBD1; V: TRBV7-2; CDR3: CASSFSPRQGGQPQHF; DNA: TGTGCCAGCAGCTTTAGCCCCCGACAGGGGGGCCAGCCCCAGCATTTT
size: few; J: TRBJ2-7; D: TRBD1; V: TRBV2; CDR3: CASSPDRDEQYF; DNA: TGTGCCAGCAGCCCTGACAGGGACGAGCAGTACTTC
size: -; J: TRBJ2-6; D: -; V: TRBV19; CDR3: CASSQVPGANVLTF; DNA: TGTGCCAGTAGTCAGGTCCCTGGGGCCAACGTCCTGACTTTC
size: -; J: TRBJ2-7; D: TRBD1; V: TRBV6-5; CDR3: CASSRGNAYEQYF; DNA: TGTGCCAGCAGCAGGGGGAATGCCTACGAGCAGTACTTC
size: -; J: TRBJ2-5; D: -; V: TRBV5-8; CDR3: CASSGRREQETQYF; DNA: TGTGCCAGCAGCGGGAGGCGGGAACAAGAGACCCAGTACTTC
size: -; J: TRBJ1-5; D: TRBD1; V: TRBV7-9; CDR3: CASSPWGQGAGQPQHF; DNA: TGTGCCAGCAGCCCATGGGGACAGGGGGCCGGACAGCCCCAGCATTTT
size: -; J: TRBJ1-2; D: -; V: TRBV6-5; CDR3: CASSRADTYGYTF; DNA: TGTGCCAGCAGTCGAGCCGACACCTATGGCTACACCTTC
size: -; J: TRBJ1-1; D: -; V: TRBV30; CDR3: CAWRAGNTEAFF; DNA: TGTGCCTGGAGAGCAGGGAACACTGAAGCTTTCTTT
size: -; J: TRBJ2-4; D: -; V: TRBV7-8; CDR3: CASSGERGKNIQYF; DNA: TGTGCCAGCAGCGGGGAGAGGGGCAAAAACATTCAGTACTTC
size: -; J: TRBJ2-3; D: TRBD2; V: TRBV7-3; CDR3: CASSIAGGSDTQYF; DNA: TGTGCCAGCAGCATAGCGGGGGGGTCAGATACGCAGTATTTT
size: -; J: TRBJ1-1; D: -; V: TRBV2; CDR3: CASSQSGNTEAFF; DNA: TGTGCCAGCAGCCAATCGGGCAACACTGAAGCTTTCTTT
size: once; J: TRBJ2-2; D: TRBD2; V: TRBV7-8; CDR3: CASSKRTSGAANTGELFF; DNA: TGTGCCAGCAGCAAGCGGACTAGCGGGGCCGCGAACACCGGGGAGCTGTTTTTT
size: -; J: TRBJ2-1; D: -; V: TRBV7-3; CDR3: CASSGTGNEQFF; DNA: TGTGCCAGCAGCGGAACTGGTAATGAGCAGTTCTTC
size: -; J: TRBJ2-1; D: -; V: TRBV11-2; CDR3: CASSLKRTDNEQFF; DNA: TGTGCCAGCAGCCTCAAGAGGACAGACAATGAGCAGTTCTTC
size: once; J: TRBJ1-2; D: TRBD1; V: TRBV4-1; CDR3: CASSQGTVILASGYTF; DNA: TGCGCCAGCAGCCAGGGGACAGTCATCCTCGCGAGTGGCTACACCTTC
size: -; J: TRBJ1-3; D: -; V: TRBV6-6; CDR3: CASGSPAEEAGNTIYF; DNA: TGTGCCAGCGGTTCACCCGCAGAGGAGGCTGGAAACACCATATATTTT
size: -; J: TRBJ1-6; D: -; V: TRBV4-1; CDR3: CASSQEQGRYNSPLHF; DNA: TGCGCCAGCAGCCAAGAGCAGGGACGGTATAATTCACCCCTCCACTTT
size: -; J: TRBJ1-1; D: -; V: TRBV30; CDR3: CAWTLVGRGTEAFF; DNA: TGTGCCTGGACACTCGTCGGTCGGGGGACTGAAGCTTTCTTT
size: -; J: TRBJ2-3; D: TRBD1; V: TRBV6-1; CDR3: CATGTGLRTDTQYF; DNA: TGTGCCACCGGGACAGGACTCCGCACAGATACGCAGTATTTT
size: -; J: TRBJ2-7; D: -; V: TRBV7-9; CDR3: CASSSQGYEQYF; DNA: TGTGCCAGCAGCTCTCAGGGGTACGAGCAGTACTTC
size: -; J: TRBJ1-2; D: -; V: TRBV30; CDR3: CAWTRRQANGYTF; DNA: TGTGCCTGGACCCGACGACAGGCTAATGGCTACACCTTC
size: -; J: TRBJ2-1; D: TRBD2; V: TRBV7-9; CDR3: CASSPGLAGEDEQFF; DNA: TGTGCCAGCAGCCCTGGACTAGCGGGAGAAGATGAGCAGTTCTTC
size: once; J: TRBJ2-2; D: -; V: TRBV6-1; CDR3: CASSEAGHRWAANTGELFF; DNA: TGTGCCAGCAGTGAAGCGGGGCACAGGTGGGCCGCGAACACCGGGGAGCTGTTTTTT
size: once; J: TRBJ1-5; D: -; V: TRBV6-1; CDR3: CASSEAAGAYQPQHF; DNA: TGTGCCAGCAGTGAAGCGGCAGGAGCTTATCAGCCCCAGCATTTT
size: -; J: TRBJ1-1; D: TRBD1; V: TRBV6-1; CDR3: CATSKGQTNTEAFF; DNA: TGTGCCACCTCAAAGGGACAGACGAACACTGAAGCTTTCTTT